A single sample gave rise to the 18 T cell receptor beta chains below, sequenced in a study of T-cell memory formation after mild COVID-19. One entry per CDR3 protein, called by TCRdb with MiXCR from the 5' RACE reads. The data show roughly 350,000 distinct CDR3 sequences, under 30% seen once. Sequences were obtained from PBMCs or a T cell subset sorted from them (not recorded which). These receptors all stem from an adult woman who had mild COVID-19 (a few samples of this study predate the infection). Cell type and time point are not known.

CDR3 bases: TGCAGCGTTCTGGCTAGCGGGTCTTCCTACGAGCAGTACTTC. The encoded protein is CSVLASGSSYEQYF. The rearrangement joins TRBV29-1 to TRBJ2-7; 8 positions agree with TRBD2. Germline CDR1 and CDR2: SQVTM and ANQGSEA. CDR3 length equals 14 residues. The J segment lost 1 base and the V segment lost 5 bases, leaving 7 bases of the junction unmatched.

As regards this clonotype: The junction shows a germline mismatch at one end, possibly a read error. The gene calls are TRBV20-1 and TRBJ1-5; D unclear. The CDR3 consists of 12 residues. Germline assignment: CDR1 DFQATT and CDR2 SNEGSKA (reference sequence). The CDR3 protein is CSARKMDQPKHF. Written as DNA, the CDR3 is TGCAGTGCTAGAAAAATGGATCAGCCCAAGCATTTT.

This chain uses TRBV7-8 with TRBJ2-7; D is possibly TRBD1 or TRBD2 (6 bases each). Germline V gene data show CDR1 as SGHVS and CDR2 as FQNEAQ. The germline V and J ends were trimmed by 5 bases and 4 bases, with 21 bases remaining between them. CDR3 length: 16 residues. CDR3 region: CASSVSTEGGWYEQYF. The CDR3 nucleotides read TGTGCCAGCAGCGTATCCACAGAGGGGGGCTGGTACGAGCAGTACTTC.

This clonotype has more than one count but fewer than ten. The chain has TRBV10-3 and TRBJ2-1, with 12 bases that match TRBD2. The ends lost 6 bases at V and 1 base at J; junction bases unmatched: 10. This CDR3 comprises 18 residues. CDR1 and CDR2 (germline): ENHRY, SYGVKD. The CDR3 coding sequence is TGTGCCATCAGCAGGCTAGCGGGAGGGCCCGGGTCCTACAATGAGCAGTTCTTC. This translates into CAISRLAGGPGSYNEQFF.

This CDR3 reads CASSRPGRDRGTDTQYF. CDR3 in DNA: TGCGCCAGCAGCCGGCCGGGAAGGGACAGGGGCACAGATACGCAGTATTTT. The chain carries TRBV5-1 and TRBJ2-3; TRBD1 matches at 9 bases. Unmatched junction bases numbered 10, after V lost 4 bases and J lost 1 base. The germline V gene encodes CDR1 SGHRS and CDR2 YFSETQ. CDR3 length: 17 amino acids.

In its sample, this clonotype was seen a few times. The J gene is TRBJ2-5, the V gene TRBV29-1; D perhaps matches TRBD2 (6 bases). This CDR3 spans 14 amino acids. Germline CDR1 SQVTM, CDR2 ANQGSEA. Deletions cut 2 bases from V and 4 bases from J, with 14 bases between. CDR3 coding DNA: TGCAGCGTTGAATGGGTGGGGGGAAGAGAGACCCAGTACTTC. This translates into CSVEWVGGRETQYF.

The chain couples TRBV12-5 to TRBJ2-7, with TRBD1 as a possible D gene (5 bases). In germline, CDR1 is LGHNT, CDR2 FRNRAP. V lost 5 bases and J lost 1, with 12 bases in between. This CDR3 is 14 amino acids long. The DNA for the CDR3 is TGTGCTAGTGGTACACGGACACTTTCCTACGAGCAGTACTTC. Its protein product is CASGTRTLSYEQYF.

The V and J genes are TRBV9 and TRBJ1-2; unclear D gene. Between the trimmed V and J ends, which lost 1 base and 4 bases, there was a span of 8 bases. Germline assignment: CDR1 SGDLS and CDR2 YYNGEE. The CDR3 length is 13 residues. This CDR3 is CASSVTAAYGYTF. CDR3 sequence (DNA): TGTGCCAGCAGCGTAACGGCAGCCTATGGCTACACCTTC.

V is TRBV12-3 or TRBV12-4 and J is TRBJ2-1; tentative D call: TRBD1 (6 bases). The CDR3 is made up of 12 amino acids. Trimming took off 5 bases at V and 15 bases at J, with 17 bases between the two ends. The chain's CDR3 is CASSQEQGKLFF. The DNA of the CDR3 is TGTGCCAGCAGTCAAGAACAGGGAAAGTTGTTCTTC.

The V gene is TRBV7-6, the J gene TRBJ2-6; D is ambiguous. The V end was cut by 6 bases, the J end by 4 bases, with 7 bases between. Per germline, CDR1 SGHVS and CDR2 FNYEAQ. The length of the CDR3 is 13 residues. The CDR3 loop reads CASRIAGANVLTF. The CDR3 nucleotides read TGTGCCAGCAGAATTGCCGGGGCCAACGTCCTGACTTTC.

As DNA, the CDR3 is TGTGCCAGCCCGGGGGGGGGACAGCTGTACTTC. It specifies CASPGGGQLYF. This chain joins TRBV12-3 or TRBV12-4 and TRBJ2-4; maybe TRBD2 (8 bases). With 8 bases removed from V and 15 bases from J, the gap between germline ends came to 17 bases. This CDR3 has 11 amino acids.

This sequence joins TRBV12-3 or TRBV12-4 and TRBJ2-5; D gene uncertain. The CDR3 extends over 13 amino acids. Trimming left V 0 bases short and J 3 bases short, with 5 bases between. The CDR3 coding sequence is TGTGCCAGCAGTTTAGCCCCGGAAGAGACCCAGTACTTC. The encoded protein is CASSLAPEETQYF.

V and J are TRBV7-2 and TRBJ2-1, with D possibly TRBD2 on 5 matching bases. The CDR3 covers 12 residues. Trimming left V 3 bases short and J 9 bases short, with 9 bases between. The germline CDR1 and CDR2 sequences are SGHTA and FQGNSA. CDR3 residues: CASSLRVGEQFF. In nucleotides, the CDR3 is TGTGCCAGCAGCTTGAGGGTCGGTGAGCAGTTCTTC.

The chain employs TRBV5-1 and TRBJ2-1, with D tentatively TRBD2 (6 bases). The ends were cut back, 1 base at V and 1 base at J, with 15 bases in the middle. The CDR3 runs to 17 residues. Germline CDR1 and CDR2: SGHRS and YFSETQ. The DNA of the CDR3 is TGCGCCAGCAGCTTGATGTCTTCGGGGGTATCCTACAATGAGCAGTTCTTC. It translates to CASSLMSSGVSYNEQFF. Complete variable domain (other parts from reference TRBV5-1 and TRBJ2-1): KAGVTQTPRYLIKTRGQQVTLSCSPISGHRSVSWYQQTPGQGLQFLFEYFSETQRNKGNFPGRFSGRQFSNSRSEMNVSTLELGDSALYLCASSLMSSGVSYNEQFFGPGTRLTVL.

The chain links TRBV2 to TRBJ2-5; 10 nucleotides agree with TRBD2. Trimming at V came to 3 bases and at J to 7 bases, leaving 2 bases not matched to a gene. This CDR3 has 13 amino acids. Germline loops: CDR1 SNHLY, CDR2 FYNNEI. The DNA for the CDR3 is TGTGCCAGCAGTGAGCTAGCGGGAGCGACCCAGTACTTC. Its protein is CASSELAGATQYF.

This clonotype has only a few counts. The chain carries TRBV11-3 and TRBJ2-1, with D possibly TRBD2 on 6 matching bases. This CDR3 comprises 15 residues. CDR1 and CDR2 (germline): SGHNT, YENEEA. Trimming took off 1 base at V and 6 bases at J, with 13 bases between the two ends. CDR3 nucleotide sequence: TGTGCCAGCAGCTTAGTGGCGGGGACCAGCAATGAGCAGTTCTTC. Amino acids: CASSLVAGTSNEQFF.

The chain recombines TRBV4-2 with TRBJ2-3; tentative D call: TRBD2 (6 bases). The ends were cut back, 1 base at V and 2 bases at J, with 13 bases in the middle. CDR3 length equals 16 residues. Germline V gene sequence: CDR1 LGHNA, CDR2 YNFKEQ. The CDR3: CASSQGNGGDTDTQYF. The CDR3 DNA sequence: TGTGCCAGCAGCCAAGGGAACGGGGGAGACACAGATACGCAGTATTTT.

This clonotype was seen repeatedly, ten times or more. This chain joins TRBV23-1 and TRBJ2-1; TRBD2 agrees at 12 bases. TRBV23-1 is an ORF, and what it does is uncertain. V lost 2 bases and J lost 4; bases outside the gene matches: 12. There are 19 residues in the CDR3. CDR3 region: CASSQPGASGGAIYNEQFF. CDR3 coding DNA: TGCGCCAGCAGTCAACCGGGGGCTAGCGGGGGGGCGATATACAATGAGCAGTTCTTC.